This TCR beta chain was sequenced for a study of beta chain features in type 1 diabetes. Via the markers CD45RO/CCR7/CD25/CD127/CD95/CD27, stem cell-like memory, regulatory, central memory and naive CD4+ cells were sorted. Broader study findings: Relative to healthy donors, patients appeared to have naive, central memory and Treg TCRB repertoires that were more similar.

This clone was detected only a few times. Its antigen is still unknown. Investigators reverse transcribed all isolated RNA, so they sequenced expressed TCRB transcripts. Method: immunoSEQ multiplex PCR; TCRdb's copy keeps in-frame clones and lacks some. The table includes roughly 180,000 clones, less than 15% detected once. The sample taken for sequencing was central memory CD4+ T cells from blood. This receptor was taken from a woman younger than 35 in good health.

As DNA, the CDR3 is TGCGCCAGCAGTCAATCCCATAATCAGCCCCAGCATTTT. Translated, it gives CASSQSHNQPQHF. The chain combines TRBV23-1 with TRBJ1-5; no firm D call. TRBV23-1 falls under the ORF class, with uncertain function. This CDR3 has 13 residues. The ends were cut back, 0 bases at V and 4 bases at J, with 4 bases in the middle.